The entry that follows covers one T cell receptor beta chain sequence. Its target is unknown. The data derive from a study of CD8+ T cells in alopecia areata. The authors extracted RNA and reverse transcribed it into cDNA as the sequencing template. TCRdb's copy holds only in-frame clones and misses some; the assay was immunoSEQ multiplex PCR. This table holds fewer than 200,000 clones, 50% to 75% found once. Study-wide points: Lesional scalp exceeded normal scalp in clonality, especially in alopecia totalis/universalis. Normal skin contains resident alphabeta T cells, and these are also sequenced in scalp samples.

Germline CDR1 reads MNHEY; CDR2 reads SVGAGI. This CDR3 spans 12 amino acids. The V end lost 7 bases, the J end lost 8 bases, and 14 bases lay between the germline ends. Peripheral blood, together with lesional scalp punch biopsies, was collected from alopecia areata patients. Researchers picked out CD4+ and CD8+ T cells from PBMCs by sorting. The V call is TRBV6-5, the J call TRBJ1-2; no firm D call. The receptor comes from a human donor with alopecia areata. Sample: CD4+ T cells sorted from blood, taken at week 0. CDR3 nucleotide sequence: TGTGCCAGCATCACGCTGGGAGCCGGCTACACCTTC. Encoded protein: CASITLGAGYTF.